This T cell receptor (beta chain) was documented in a study of blood T cell repertoires in COVID-19 (TCRdb year 2020). Study-wide context: The collaborator samples originated in the United States, Italy and Spain and spanned the acute and convalescent phases of COVID-19. Samples were obtained from the ongoing ImmuneRACE study (first 160 participants) and from 1,000 to 1,500 subjects provided by 6 global collaborators. Where available, HLA class I and class II types were obtained from metadata supplied by the sample provider rather than from assay-based typing. Deeply sampled blood TCRbeta repertoires from subjects exposed to, actively infected with, or recovered from COVID-19 were included in the dataset. The repertoires were released in a freely available public database intended as a resource for research on the immune response to SARS-CoV-2. The material from the prospective study consisted of cDNA or gDNA derived from T cells, B-cell-depleted T cells, or PBMCs. Sample metadata almost always included a de-identified subject ID, COVID-19 status, age in years and sex.

In the case of this clone: Its antigen specificity is not known. Nothing much larger sits one base from this clone, and base qualities are not available.

In the germline V gene (reference sequence), CDR1 corresponds to MNHEY and CDR2 to SMNVEV. The CDR3 holds 18 amino acids from the cysteine to the phenylalanine. Only the CDR3 DNA stays, 54 bases, in frame from base 1. Trimmed from V: 3 bases; trimmed from J: 2 bases; junction bases lacking a gene match: 8. Findings and caveats that apply to the study as a whole: How much clinical and demographic metadata was included differed by source and by participant, and the metadata was provided uncurated.

The immunoSEQ Assay, a bias-controlled multiplex PCR, was used to amplify TCRbeta CDR3 regions from genomic DNA. In the original analysis: The number of nucleated cells in each sample was estimated from the amplification of reference gene primers within the assay. To quantify the absolute abundance of each unique TCRbeta CDR3 rearrangement, sequence reads were collapsed and filtered. For each sample, productive Simpson clonality was calculated by taking the square root of Simpson's diversity index across productive rearrangements. TCRdb limited this immuneACCESS table to in-frame rearrangements with V and J called. A share of clones is missing; checked studies link under half to unresolved V genes, and the rest is unexplained. Clone size and the V and J calls come from that table; the DNA yielded D and trimming. Present in this sample are approximately 170,000 clones, about 88% of which were seen just once. The leading ten clones occupy less than 2% of the sample.

Another Seattle source contributed samples from volunteer blood donors who had recovered from COVID-19. Each collaborating institution followed its own protocols to collect whole blood in K2EDTA tubes. Collaborator samples were shipped for TCRbeta analysis as frozen whole blood, isolated PBMCs, or DNA extracted from either sample type. In this chain, TRBV27 is recombined with TRBJ2-6, with 9 bases matching TRBD1. Input material: peripheral blood. This receptor was obtained from a young man who had recovered from COVID-19. The CDR3 loop reads CASSFVPGQGAGANVLTF. In nucleotides, the sequence is TGTGCCAGCAGTTTCGTCCCGGGACAGGGAGCTGGGGCCAACGTCCTGACTTTC. The CDR3, completed at both ends by the reference TRBV27 and TRBJ2-6 genes, gives the full variable domain EAQVTQNPRYLITVTGKKLTVTCSQNMNHEYMSWYRQDPGLGLRQIYYSMNVEVTDKGDVPEGYKVSRKEKRNFPLILESPSPNQTSLYFCASSFVPGQGAGANVLTFGAGSRLTVL.